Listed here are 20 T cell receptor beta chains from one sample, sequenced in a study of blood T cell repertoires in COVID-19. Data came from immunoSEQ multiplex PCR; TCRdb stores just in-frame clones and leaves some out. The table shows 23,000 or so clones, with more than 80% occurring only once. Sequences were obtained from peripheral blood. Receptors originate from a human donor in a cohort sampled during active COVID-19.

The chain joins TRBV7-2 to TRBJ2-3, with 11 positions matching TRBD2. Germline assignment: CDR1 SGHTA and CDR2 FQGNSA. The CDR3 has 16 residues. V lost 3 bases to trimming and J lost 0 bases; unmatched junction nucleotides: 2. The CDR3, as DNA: TGTGCCAGCAGCTTGACTAGCGGGGCAAGCACAGATACGCAGTATTTT. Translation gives CASSLTSGASTDTQYF. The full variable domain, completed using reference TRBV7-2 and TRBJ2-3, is GAGVSQSPSNKVTEKGKDVELRCDPISGHTALYWYRQSLGQGLEFLIYFQGNSAPDKSGLPSDRFSAERTGGSVSTLTIQRTQQEDSAVYLCASSLTSGASTDTQYFGPGTRLTVL.

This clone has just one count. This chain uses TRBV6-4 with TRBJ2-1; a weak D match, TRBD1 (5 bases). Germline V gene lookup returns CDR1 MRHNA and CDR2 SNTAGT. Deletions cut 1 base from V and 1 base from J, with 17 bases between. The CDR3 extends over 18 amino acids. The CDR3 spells CASSDFPLGAASYNEQFF. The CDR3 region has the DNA TGTGCCAGCAGTGACTTCCCTTTAGGGGCGGCGTCCTACAATGAGCAGTTCTTC.

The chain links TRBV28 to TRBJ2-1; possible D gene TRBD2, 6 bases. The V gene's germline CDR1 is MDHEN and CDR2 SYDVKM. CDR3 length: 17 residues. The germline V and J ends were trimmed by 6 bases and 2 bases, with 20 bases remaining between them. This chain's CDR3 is CASRIRYVAVPYNEQFF. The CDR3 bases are TGTGCCAGCAGGATCCGTTATGTAGCGGTTCCCTACAATGAGCAGTTCTTC.

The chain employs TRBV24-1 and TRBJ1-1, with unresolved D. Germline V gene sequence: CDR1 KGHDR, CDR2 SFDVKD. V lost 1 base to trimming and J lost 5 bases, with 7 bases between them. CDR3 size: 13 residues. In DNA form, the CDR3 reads TGTGCCACCAGTGATTTTGCGGGAACTGAAGCTTTCTTT. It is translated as CATSDFAGTEAFF.

CDR3 sequence reads: CASSLLAGGQETQYF. The CDR3 coding sequence is TGTGCCAGCAGCTTGCTAGCGGGAGGTCAAGAGACCCAGTACTTC. The chain joins TRBV7-6 to TRBJ2-5, with 11 bases lining up with TRBD2. This CDR3 is 15 amino acids long. The V segment lost 3 bases and the J segment 2 bases; nucleotides outside the gene matches: 2. The germline V gene has CDR1 SGHVS and CDR2 FNYEAQ.

This CDR3 is CASSGTGRSPLHF. Written as DNA, the CDR3 is TGTGCCAGTAGTGGGACAGGGCGATCACCCCTCCACTTT. V is TRBV19 and J is TRBJ1-6; 9 bases agree with TRBD1. This CDR3 has 13 amino acids. Germline V gene sequence: CDR1 LNHDA, CDR2 SQIVND (reference sequence). After removal of 5 bases from V and 10 bases from J, the junction contained 3 bases not matched to a gene.

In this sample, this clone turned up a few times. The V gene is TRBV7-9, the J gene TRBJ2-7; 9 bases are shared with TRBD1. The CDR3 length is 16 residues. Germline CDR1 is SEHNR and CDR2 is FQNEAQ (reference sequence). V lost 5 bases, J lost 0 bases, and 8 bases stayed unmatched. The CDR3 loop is CASSTRTGEGSYEQYF. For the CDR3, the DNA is TGTGCCAGCAGCACTAGGACAGGGGAGGGCTCCTACGAGCAGTACTTC.

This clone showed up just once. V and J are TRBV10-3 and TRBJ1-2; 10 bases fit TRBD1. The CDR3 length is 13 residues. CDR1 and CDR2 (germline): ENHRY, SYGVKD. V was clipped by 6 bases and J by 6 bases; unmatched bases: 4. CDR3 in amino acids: CAIRVTGGHGYTF. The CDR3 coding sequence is TGTGCCATCAGGGTGACAGGGGGCCATGGCTACACCTTC.

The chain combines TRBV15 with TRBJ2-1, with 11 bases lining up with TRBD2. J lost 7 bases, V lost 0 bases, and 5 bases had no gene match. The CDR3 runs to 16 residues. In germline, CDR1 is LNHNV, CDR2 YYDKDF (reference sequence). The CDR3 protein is CATSRELAGVGNEQFF. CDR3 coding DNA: TGTGCCACCAGCAGAGAACTAGCGGGAGTAGGGAATGAGCAGTTCTTC.

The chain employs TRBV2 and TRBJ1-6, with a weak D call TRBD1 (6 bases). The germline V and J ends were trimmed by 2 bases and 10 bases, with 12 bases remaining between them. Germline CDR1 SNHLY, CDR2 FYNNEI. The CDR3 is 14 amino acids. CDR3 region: CASSESGQSSPLHF. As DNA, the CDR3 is TGTGCCAGCAGTGAATCGGGACAAAGCTCACCCCTCCACTTT.

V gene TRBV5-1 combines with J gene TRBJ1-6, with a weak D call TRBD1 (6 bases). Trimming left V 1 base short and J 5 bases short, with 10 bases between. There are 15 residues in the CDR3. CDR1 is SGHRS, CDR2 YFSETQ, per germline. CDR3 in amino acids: CASSLFTGNNSPLHF. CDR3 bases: TGCGCCAGCAGCTTGTTCACAGGGAATAATTCACCCCTCCACTTT.

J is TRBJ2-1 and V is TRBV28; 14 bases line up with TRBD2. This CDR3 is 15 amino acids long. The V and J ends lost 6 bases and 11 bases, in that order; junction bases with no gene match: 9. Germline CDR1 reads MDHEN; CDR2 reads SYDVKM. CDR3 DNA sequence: TGTGCCAGCAGAGCCGGGACTAGCGGGAGAGGGAAGCAGTTCTTC. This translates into CASRAGTSGRGKQFF.

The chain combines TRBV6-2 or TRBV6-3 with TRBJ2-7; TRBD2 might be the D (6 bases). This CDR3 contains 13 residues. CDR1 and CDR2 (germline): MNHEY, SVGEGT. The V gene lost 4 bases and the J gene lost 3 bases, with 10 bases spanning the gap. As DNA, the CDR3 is TGTGCCAGCAGTTTGGAGGGGAACTACGAGCAGTACTTC. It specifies CASSLEGNYEQYF.

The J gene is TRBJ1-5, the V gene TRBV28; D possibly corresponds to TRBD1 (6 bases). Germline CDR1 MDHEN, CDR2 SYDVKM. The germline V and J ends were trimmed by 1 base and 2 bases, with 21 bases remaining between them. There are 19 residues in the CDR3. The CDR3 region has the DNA TGTGCCAGCAGTTTATCGGTTAGGGCAGGGGTAATTCGCAATCAGCCCCAGCATTTT. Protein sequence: CASSLSVRAGVIRNQPQHF.

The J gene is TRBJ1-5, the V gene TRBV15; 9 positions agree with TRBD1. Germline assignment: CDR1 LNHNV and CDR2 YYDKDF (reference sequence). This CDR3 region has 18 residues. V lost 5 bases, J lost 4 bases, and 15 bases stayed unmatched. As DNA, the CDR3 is TGTGCCACCAGCGAAATTAAGAAGGGACAGGGAGGGAATCAGCCCCAGCATTTT. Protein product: CATSEIKKGQGGNQPQHF.

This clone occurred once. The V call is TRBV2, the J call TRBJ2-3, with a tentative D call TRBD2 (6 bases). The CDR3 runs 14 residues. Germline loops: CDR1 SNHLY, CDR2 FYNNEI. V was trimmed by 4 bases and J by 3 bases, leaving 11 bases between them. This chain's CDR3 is CASSGVTRTDTQYF. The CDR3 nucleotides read TGTGCCAGCAGTGGGGTGACTAGAACAGATACGCAGTATTTT. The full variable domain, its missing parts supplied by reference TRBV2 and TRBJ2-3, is EPEVTQTPSHQVTQMGQEVILRCVPISNHLYFYWYRQILGQKVEFLVSFYNNEISEKSEIFDDQFSVERPDGSNFTLKIRSTKLEDSAMYFCASSGVTRTDTQYFGPGTRLTVL.

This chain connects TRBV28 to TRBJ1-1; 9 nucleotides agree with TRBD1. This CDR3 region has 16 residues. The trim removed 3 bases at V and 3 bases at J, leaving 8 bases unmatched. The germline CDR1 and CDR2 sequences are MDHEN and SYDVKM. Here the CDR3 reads CASSLAGTGRDTEAFF. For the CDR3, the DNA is TGTGCCAGCAGTTTGGCCGGGACAGGGAGGGACACTGAAGCTTTCTTT.

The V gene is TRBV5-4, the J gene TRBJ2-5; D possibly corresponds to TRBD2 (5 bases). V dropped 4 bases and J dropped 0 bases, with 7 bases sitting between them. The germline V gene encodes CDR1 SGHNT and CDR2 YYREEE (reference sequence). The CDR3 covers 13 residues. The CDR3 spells CASSTGDQETQYF. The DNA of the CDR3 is TGTGCCAGCAGCACCGGGGACCAAGAGACCCAGTACTTC.

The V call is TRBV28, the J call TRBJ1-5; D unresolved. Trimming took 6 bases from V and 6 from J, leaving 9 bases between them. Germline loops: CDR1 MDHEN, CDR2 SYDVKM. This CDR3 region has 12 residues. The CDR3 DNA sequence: TGTGCCAGCAGATTGGGGAGTCAGCCCCAGCATTTT. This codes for CASRLGSQPQHF.

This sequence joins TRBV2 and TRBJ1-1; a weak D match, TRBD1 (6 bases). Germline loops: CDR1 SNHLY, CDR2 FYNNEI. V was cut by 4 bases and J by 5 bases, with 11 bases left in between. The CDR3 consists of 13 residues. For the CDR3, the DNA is TGTGCCAGCAGTGGACTCACAGGGACTGAAGCTTTCTTT. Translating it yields CASSGLTGTEAFF.